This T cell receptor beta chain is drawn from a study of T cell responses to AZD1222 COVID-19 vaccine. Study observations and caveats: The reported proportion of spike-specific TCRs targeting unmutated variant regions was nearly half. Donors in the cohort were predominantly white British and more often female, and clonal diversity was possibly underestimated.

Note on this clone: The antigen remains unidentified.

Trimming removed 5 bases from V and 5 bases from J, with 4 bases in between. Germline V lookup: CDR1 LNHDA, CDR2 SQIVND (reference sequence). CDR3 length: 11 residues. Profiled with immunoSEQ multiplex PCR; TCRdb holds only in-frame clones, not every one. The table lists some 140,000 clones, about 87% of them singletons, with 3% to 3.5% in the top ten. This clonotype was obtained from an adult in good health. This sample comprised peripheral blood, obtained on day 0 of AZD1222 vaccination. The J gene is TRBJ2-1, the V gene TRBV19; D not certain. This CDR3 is CASSADNEQFF. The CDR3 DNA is TGTGCCAGTAGTGCAGACAATGAGCAGTTCTTC.